What follows are 32 T cell receptor beta chains derived from one specimen sequenced in a study of human T cells and chemical hapten exposure. TCRdb reprocessed the RACE reads with MiXCR, giving one entry per CDR3 protein. Here the sample spans approximately 80,000 distinct CDR3 sequences, more than 10% being singletons. Documented time point: patch test 3, about 24 weeks after DPC sensitization. As to treatment: therapeutic diphenylcyclopropenone sensitization with weekly scalp DPC. This sample comprised whole blood, obtained in connection with sensitization to the hapten diphenylcyclopropenone (DPC). The origin of the receptors is a woman in her forties or fifties with alopecia areata. Some clones in this sample may be carry-over from other donors' samples.

In this sample, this clonotype turned up many times. V usage is TRBV6-5 and J usage is TRBJ2-7; D is possibly TRBD1 (5 bases). Germline V gene lookup returns CDR1 MNHEY and CDR2 SVGAGI. CDR3 length: 13 residues. Deletions cut 5 bases from V and 6 bases from J, with 14 bases between. The CDR3 region has the DNA TGTGCCAGCAGTCGTTACCAGGGTTCCGAGCAGTACTTC. It is translated as CASSRYQGSEQYF.

This clonotype was seen more than once but under ten times. The chain carries TRBV7-9 and TRBJ2-1; the D gene is possibly TRBD2 (5 bases). The CDR3 covers 13 residues. Trimming stripped 3 bases from V and 15 bases from J, with 18 bases between. From germline, CDR1 is SEHNR and CDR2 FQNEAQ (reference sequence). The CDR3 DNA reads as TGTGCCAGCAGCTTCCCGGTAGGCGGCGGGCGGTTCTTC. Its translation: CASSFPVGGGRFF. The full variable domain, rest sourced from reference TRBV7-9 and TRBJ2-1, is DTGVSQNPRHKITKRGQNVTFRCDPISEHNRLYWYRQTLGQGPEFLTYFQNEAQLEKSRLLSDRFSAERPKGSFSTLEIQRTEQGDSAMYLCASSFPVGGGRFFGPGTRLTVL.

This clonotype was counted only a few times. The chain couples TRBV28 to TRBJ2-5; D remains unclear. V lost 5 bases and J lost 1, with 14 bases in between. CDR3 length: 15 amino acids. Germline V gene lookup returns CDR1 MDHEN and CDR2 SYDVKM. CDR3 coding DNA: TGTGCCAGCAGTCCCGCAGGAGCTTCCCAAGAGACCCAGTACTTC. This sequence encodes CASSPAGASQETQYF.

The V call is TRBV5-6, the J call TRBJ1-5; D ambiguous. Germline lookup yields CDR1 SGHDT and CDR2 YYEEEE. Trimming removed 1 base from V and 7 bases from J, with 9 bases in between. This CDR3 contains 13 residues. The CDR3, as DNA: TGTGCCAGCAGCTTGACGGGAACGCAGCCCCAGCATTTT. Its protein is CASSLTGTQPQHF.

This clonotype has only a few counts. The chain employs TRBV12-3 or TRBV12-4 and TRBJ1-2; no clear D. Trimming took off 5 bases at V and 5 bases at J, with 18 bases between the two ends. The CDR3 spans 15 residues. Here the CDR3 DNA reads TGTGCCAGCAGTCACCCCCGATGGGCCTCTTATGGCTACACCTTC. Its translation: CASSHPRWASYGYTF.

V and J are TRBV7-2 and TRBJ2-1; 9 bases map to TRBD1. The length of the CDR3 is 15 residues. Germline CDR1 reads SGHTA; CDR2 reads FQGNSA. Unmatched junction bases numbered 5, after V lost 5 bases and J lost 3 bases. Written as DNA, the CDR3 is TGTGCCAGCAGCCCCCGGGACAGGGACTACAATGAGCAGTTCTTC. Its protein is CASSPRDRDYNEQFF.

The chain employs TRBV5-5 and TRBJ1-1; possibly TRBD1 for D (5 bases). Germline CDR1 SGHKS, CDR2 YYEKEE (reference sequence). Deletions cut 4 bases from V and 1 base from J, with 8 bases between. The CDR3 has 13 amino acids. CDR3 sequence reads: CASSGTANTEAFF. CDR3 DNA sequence: TGTGCCAGCAGCGGGACCGCGAACACTGAAGCTTTCTTT.

In its sample, this clonotype was seen many times. The chain uses TRBV28 and TRBJ2-7; perhaps TRBD2 as D (6 bases). The V gene lost 4 bases and the J gene lost 3 bases, with 13 bases spanning the gap. Per germline, CDR1 MDHEN and CDR2 SYDVKM. The CDR3 length is 14 residues. CDR3 amino acids: CASSSMGLLYEQYF. CDR3 nucleotides: TGTGCCAGCAGTTCCATGGGACTTCTCTACGAGCAGTACTTC.

This clonotype was seen only a few times. This rearrangement joins TRBV11-2 to TRBJ2-1; 11 positions agree with TRBD1. Germline assignment: CDR1 SGHAT and CDR2 FQNNGV. The length of the CDR3 is 13 residues. After removal of 5 bases from V and 15 bases from J, the junction contained 9 bases not matched to a gene. The CDR3 DNA sequence: TGTGCCAGCAGCCCACCGGACAGGGGGCGCCGGTTCTTC. Amino acid sequence: CASSPPDRGRRFF.

This clonotype was detected many times. The rearrangement uses TRBV7-8 and TRBJ1-5; TRBD1 is a possible D gene (6 bases). Germline V gene data show CDR1 as SGHVS and CDR2 as FQNEAQ. This CDR3 contains 13 residues. The V gene lost 1 base and the J gene lost 6 bases, with 7 bases spanning the gap. CDR3 sequence reads: CASSLGGRQPQHF. The CDR3 DNA sequence: TGTGCCAGCAGCTTAGGGGGGCGTCAGCCCCAGCATTTT.

This clonotype was counted many times. This rearrangement joins TRBV20-1 to TRBJ1-5, with D maybe TRBD1 (6 bases). V gave up 2 bases and J gave up 6 bases, with 11 bases separating them. The CDR3 is 13 residues long. CDR1 is DFQATT, CDR2 SNEGSKA, per germline (reference sequence). The CDR3 nucleotides are TGCAGTGCTAGAATGGGGGCCGGTCAGCCCCAGCATTTT. This codes for CSARMGAGQPQHF.

This clonotype was picked up many times. The chain uses TRBV18 and TRBJ1-1; 7 nucleotides align to TRBD1. Germline V gene sequence: CDR1 KGHSH, CDR2 LQKENI. After removal of 3 bases from V and 4 bases from J, the junction contained 5 bases not matched to a gene. This CDR3 region has 14 residues. Here the CDR3 DNA reads TGTGCCAGCTCACCGCGACAGGGATTCACTGAAGCTTTCTTT. Its translation: CASSPRQGFTEAFF.

This clonotype has ten or more counts. The J gene is TRBJ2-5, the V gene TRBV6-5; D is unclear. Germline V lookup: CDR1 MNHEY, CDR2 SVGAGI. The V gene lost 2 bases and the J gene lost 4 bases, with 11 bases spanning the gap. The CDR3 runs 14 residues. Here the CDR3 reads CASSYARTGETQYF. The CDR3 nucleotides are TGTGCCAGCAGTTACGCCCGGACCGGAGAGACCCAGTACTTC.

The chain recombines TRBV11-3 with TRBJ2-5; no reliable D call. Germline CDR1 SGHNT, CDR2 YENEEA. With 1 base removed from V and 4 bases from J, the gap between germline ends came to 13 bases. The CDR3 contains 15 residues. CDR3 protein: CASSLGEAQGETQYF. The CDR3 coding sequence is TGTGCCAGCAGCTTAGGTGAGGCTCAAGGAGAGACCCAGTACTTC.

The sample holds many counts of this clonotype. V and J are TRBV9 and TRBJ1-2; perhaps TRBD1 as D (6 bases). CDR3 length: 19 amino acids. V dropped 0 bases and J dropped 6 bases, with 27 bases sitting between them. The germline gives CDR1 SGDLS, CDR2 YYNGEE. The CDR3 DNA is TGTGCCAGCAGCGTAGGACTCCATGGCAGGGGTTCCCCCAGGGATGGCTACACCTTC. It translates to CASSVGLHGRGSPRDGYTF.

The chain has TRBV6-5 and TRBJ2-5, with D perhaps matching TRBD1 or TRBD2 (5 bases each). CDR1 is MNHEY, CDR2 SVGAGI, per germline. The CDR3 is made up of 14 amino acids. Trimming stripped 5 bases from V and 3 bases from J, with 13 bases between. CDR3 nucleotides: TGTGCCAGCAGTCGGAGGACACACGAAGAGACCCAGTACTTC. Amino acid sequence: CASSRRTHEETQYF.

The sample holds many counts of this clonotype. The rearrangement joins TRBV18 to TRBJ1-1; D gene ambiguous. Trimming removed 3 bases from V and 0 bases from J, with 11 bases in between. This CDR3 contains 15 residues. Germline CDR1 reads KGHSH; CDR2 reads LQKENI. In DNA, the CDR3 is TGTGCCAGCTCACCCCCCACGGGGATGAACACTGAAGCTTTCTTT. Translated: CASSPPTGMNTEAFF.

For the CDR3, the DNA is TGTGCCAGCAGCGTAGTCGGTTCACCCCTCCACTTT. Its translation: CASSVVGSPLHF. The rearrangement joins TRBV9 to TRBJ1-6; D unclear. The CDR3 sequence is 12 residues long. V lost 0 bases, J lost 9 bases, and 4 bases lay in between. Looked up from germline, CDR1 is SGDLS and CDR2 is YYNGEE. Complete variable domain (other parts from reference TRBV9 and TRBJ1-6): DSGVTQTPKHLITATGQRVTLRCSPRSGDLSVYWYQQSLDQGLQFLIQYYNGEERAKGNILERFSAQQFPDLHSELNLSSLELGDSALYFCASSVVGSPLHFGNGTRLTVT.

As to this clonotype: This sequence may be a read error, since a much larger clone differs from it by one base. The chain is built from TRBV7-2 and TRBJ1-1; D is undetermined. The germline V gene has CDR1 SGHTA and CDR2 FQGNSA. Trimming left V 1 base short and J 0 bases short, with 6 bases between. The CDR3 runs 14 residues. The CDR3 loop is CTSSLGSLNTEAFF. The DNA of the CDR3 is TGTACCAGCAGCTTAGGGTCGTTGAACACTGAAGCTTTCTTT. Using reference TRBV7-2 and TRBJ1-1 for the parts outside the CDR3, the full variable domain is GAGVSQSPSNKVTEKGKDVELRCDPISGHTALYWYRQSLGQGLEFLIYFQGNSAPDKSGLPSDRFSAERTGGSVSTLTIQRTQQEDSAVYLCTSSLGSLNTEAFFGQGTRLTVV.

This sequence joins TRBV5-1 and TRBJ2-1, with D tentatively TRBD1 (6 bases). CDR3 length equals 15 residues. V lost 7 bases to trimming and J lost 5 bases, with 19 bases between them. The germline CDR1 and CDR2 sequences are SGHRS and YFSETQ. The CDR3, as DNA: TGCGCCAGCTTTACCGGGACAAGGGGTCACAATGAGCAGTTCTTC. It translates to CASFTGTRGHNEQFF.

This clonotype was seen repeatedly, ten times or more. The V call is TRBV13, the J call TRBJ2-2; TRBD1 aligns across 10 bases. Germline values: CDR1 PRHDT, CDR2 FYEKMQ (reference sequence). Losses at the gene ends were 5 bases for V and 0 bases for J; bases not matched to a gene: 18. The CDR3 contains 21 residues. CDR3 bases: TGTGCCAGCAGCCTGCGCCCGGGACAGGGGCTCACCTCTGCGAACACCGGGGAGCTGTTTTTT. Translated: CASSLRPGQGLTSANTGELFF. Combining the CDR3 with reference TRBV13 and TRBJ2-2 gives the whole variable domain AAGVIQSPRHLIKEKRETATLKCYPIPRHDTVYWYQQGPGQDPQFLISFYEKMQSDKGSIPDRFSAQQFSDYHSELNMSSLELGDSALYFCASSLRPGQGLTSANTGELFFGEGSRLTVL.

Only a few counts were recorded for this clonotype. This chain connects TRBV12-3 or TRBV12-4 to TRBJ2-3, with TRBD2 as a possible D gene (6 bases). The CDR3 loop spans 14 amino acids. V gave up 0 bases and J gave up 4 bases, with 8 bases separating them. The CDR3 protein is CASSLAGGSDTQYF. The DNA of the CDR3 is TGTGCCAGCAGTTTAGCGGGAGGCTCAGATACGCAGTATTTT.

This clonotype was recorded a few times. The rearrangement links TRBV9 to TRBJ1-6; D call uncertain. Germline CDR1 is SGDLS and CDR2 is YYNGEE. V lost 1 base to trimming and J lost 5 bases, with 4 bases between them. The CDR3 extends over 13 amino acids. This CDR3 reads CASSVRDNSPLHF. The DNA of the CDR3 is TGTGCCAGCAGCGTAAGAGATAATTCACCCCTCCACTTT.

This clonotype appeared a few times. The rearrangement joins TRBV20-1 to TRBJ2-7, with 7 bases lining up with TRBD1. Germline lookup yields CDR1 DFQATT and CDR2 SNEGSKA (reference sequence). This CDR3 contains 14 residues. The V segment lost 2 bases and the J segment 4 bases; nucleotides outside the gene matches: 8. CDR3 loop: CSARNPGQRYEQYF. The CDR3 region has the DNA TGCAGTGCTAGAAACCCGGGACAGAGGTACGAGCAGTACTTC.

The table lists this clonotype with a few counts. The chain links TRBV3-1 to TRBJ2-1; D possibly corresponds to TRBD2 (6 bases). V dropped 4 bases and J dropped 10 bases, with 17 bases sitting between them. Germline CDR1 and CDR2: LGHDT and YNNKEL (reference sequence). This CDR3 has 14 residues. The CDR3 nucleotides read TGTGCCAGCAGCCTTAACCCGGGACTCGGGGAGCAGTTCTTC. Translating it yields CASSLNPGLGEQFF.

This clonotype was found a few times. The chain couples TRBV25-1 to TRBJ1-3; D is unclear. The CDR3 is made up of 15 amino acids. Trimming left V 5 bases short and J 4 bases short, with 15 bases between. CDR1 is MGHDK, CDR2 SYGVNS, per germline. In DNA form, the CDR3 reads TGTGCCAGCAGTCTGAGAGGAGGCCCCGGAAACACCATATATTTT. Its protein is CASSLRGGPGNTIYF.

This clonotype was detected a few times. The chain is built from TRBV4-3 and TRBJ2-7; D remains ambiguous. Trimming stripped 5 bases from V and 4 bases from J, with 12 bases between. The germline V gene has CDR1 LGHNA and CDR2 YSLEER. The CDR3 has 13 amino acids. CDR3 region: CASSGQDLYEQYF. CDR3 in DNA: TGCGCCAGCAGCGGGCAGGACCTATACGAGCAGTACTTC.

V usage is TRBV12-3 or TRBV12-4 and J usage is TRBJ2-1, with TRBD2 matching 11 bases. J gave up 0 bases and V 2 bases, and 12 bases lay outside the gene matches. The CDR3 runs 20 residues. CDR3 nucleotide sequence: TGTGCCAGCAGTTTATTGGGGGGGACTAGCGGACTTAGCTCCTACAATGAGCAGTTCTTC. Translation gives CASSLLGGTSGLSSYNEQFF.

The table lists this clonotype with a few counts. V is TRBV2 and J is TRBJ1-1; D might be TRBD1 (5 bases). The germline CDR1 and CDR2 sequences are SNHLY and FYNNEI. With 7 bases removed from V and 1 base from J, the gap between germline ends came to 13 bases. CDR3 size: 14 residues. For the CDR3, the DNA is TGTGCCAGCATGGGGACGGGGGGGAACACTGAAGCTTTCTTT. This gives the protein CASMGTGGNTEAFF. Together with reference TRBV2 and TRBJ1-1, the CDR3 gives the full variable domain: EPEVTQTPSHQVTQMGQEVILRCVPISNHLYFYWYRQILGQKVEFLVSFYNNEISEKSEIFDDQFSVERPDGSNFTLKIRSTKLEDSAMYFCASMGTGGNTEAFFGQGTRLTVV.

This clonotype turned up a few times. The genes are TRBV20-1 and TRBJ2-3, with 7 bases lining up with TRBD2. J lost 2 bases, V lost 5 bases, and 7 bases had no gene match. The length of the CDR3 is 14 residues. Germline V gives CDR1 DFQATT, CDR2 SNEGSKA (reference sequence). CDR3 coding DNA: TGCAGTGCTCGCGGGAGCCATCACACAGATACGCAGTATTTT. Its protein is CSARGSHHTDTQYF.

This clonotype was found a few times. CDR3 in DNA: TGTGCCAGCAGCCCCTCTTTGGCAGATACGCAGTATTTT. This sequence encodes CASSPSLADTQYF. V is TRBV7-2 and J is TRBJ2-3; D gene ambiguous. The length of the CDR3 is 13 residues. V was cut by 5 bases and J by 4 bases, with 10 bases left in between. In germline, CDR1 is SGHTA, CDR2 FQGNSA.

This clonotype was counted only a few times. The chain links TRBV12-3 or TRBV12-4 to TRBJ1-1; no clear D. This CDR3 contains 14 residues. Trimming took 6 bases from V and 4 from J, leaving 15 bases between them. The CDR3 coding sequence is TGTGCCAGCAGCCCGTGGAGGGATCCCACTGAAGCTTTCTTT. Encoded protein: CASSPWRDPTEAFF.